A single sample is the source of the 21 T cell receptor beta chains below, sequenced in a study of blood T cell repertoires in COVID-19. Profiled with immunoSEQ multiplex PCR; TCRdb holds only in-frame clones, not every one. Of fewer than 250,000 clones in the sample, roughly four fifths were seen once. The sample taken for sequencing was PBMCs or T cells enriched from blood (not recorded which). The receptors here all came from a woman in her fifties or sixties who had been exposed to COVID-19.

The gene calls are TRBV7-9 and TRBJ1-2; 9 bases agree with TRBD1. This CDR3 region has 15 residues. The trim removed 5 bases at V and 7 bases at J, leaving 11 bases unmatched. CDR1 SEHNR and CDR2 FQNEAQ come from the germline V gene (reference sequence). The CDR3 nucleotides read TGTGCCAGCAGCCTTCCGGGACAGGGAAGGGCTGGCTACACCTTC. This sequence encodes CASSLPGQGRAGYTF.

The rearrangement joins TRBV18 to TRBJ2-3; a possible D gene is TRBD1 (6 bases). Germline CDR1 reads KGHSH; CDR2 reads LQKENI. The CDR3 spans 15 residues. V lost 2 bases and J 2 bases, leaving 11 bases between the germline ends. The CDR3 sequence: CASSPVGTNTDTQYF. In nucleotides, the CDR3 is TGTGCCAGCTCACCAGTCGGGACAAACACAGATACGCAGTATTTT.

This chain joins TRBV18 and TRBJ1-5; D perhaps matches TRBD1 (5 bases). V was cut by 6 bases and J by 4 bases, with 16 bases left in between. The CDR3 has 15 residues. Germline assignment: CDR1 KGHSH and CDR2 LQKENI. CDR3 region: CASSRPGGGNQPQHF. The CDR3 DNA is TGTGCCAGCTCCCGTCCGGGGGGGGGAAATCAGCCCCAGCATTTT.

This clone was detected only once. The chain uses TRBV6-5 and TRBJ1-6; D is unresolved. The V gene lost 0 bases and the J gene lost 11 bases, with 11 bases spanning the gap. The CDR3 covers 14 residues. CDR1 is MNHEY and CDR2 is SVGAGI in the germline V gene. Written as DNA, the CDR3 is TGTGCCAGCAGTTACTCACCCCTATCCCCACCCCTCCACTTT. Translated, it gives CASSYSPLSPPLHF.

This chain links TRBV3-1 (or the pseudogene TRBV3-2) with TRBJ2-5; the match to TRBD2 covers 8 bases. Looked up from germline, CDR1 is LGHDT and CDR2 is YNNKEL (reference sequence). After removal of 0 bases from V and 5 bases from J, the junction contained 14 bases not matched to a gene. There are 18 residues in the CDR3. For the CDR3, the DNA is TGTGCCAGCAGCCAAGATACCAGCGGGGGCCACTCATTCGAGACCCAGTACTTC. Encoded protein: CASSQDTSGGHSFETQYF.

This rearrangement joins TRBV29-1 to TRBJ2-5; D is unresolved. V was shortened by 2 bases and J by 1 base, with 5 bases between the two germline ends. The germline gives CDR1 SQVTM, CDR2 ANQGSEA. The CDR3 runs to 12 residues. CDR3 nucleotide sequence: TGCAGCGTTGAACCGGTCCAAGAGACCCAGTACTTC. It translates to CSVEPVQETQYF.

This clone has more than one count but fewer than ten. This rearrangement joins TRBV11-2 to TRBJ2-7, with D possibly TRBD2 on 5 matching bases. V was clipped by 3 bases and J by 0 bases, with 12 bases between them. This CDR3 spans 15 amino acids. CDR1 is SGHAT, CDR2 FQNNGV, per germline. The CDR3, as DNA: TGTGCCAGCAGCTTTGAACGGGGTCCCTCCTACGAGCAGTACTTC. Its translation is CASSFERGPSYEQYF.

This chain links TRBV23-1 with TRBJ2-7; a possible D gene is TRBD1 (6 bases). TRBV23-1 is an ORF; its function is uncertain. The length of the CDR3 is 16 residues. Deletions cut 6 bases from V and 5 bases from J, with 23 bases between. The CDR3 DNA is TGCGCCAGCAGACCAAATTCGGATCAGGGGCCGCACGAGCAGTACTTC. This sequence encodes CASRPNSDQGPHEQYF.

V gene TRBV6-5 combines with J gene TRBJ2-1, with 10 bases matching TRBD2. Germline loops: CDR1 MNHEY, CDR2 SVGAGI. The junction had 5 bases not matched to a gene; V was cut back by 6 bases and J by 9 bases. This CDR3 comprises 13 residues. CDR3 DNA: TGTGCCAGCAGGGGGACTAGCGCCGGTGAGCAGTTCTTC. Amino acid sequence: CASRGTSAGEQFF.

Points on this clone: This same CDR3 is encoded by further DNA sequences in the sample. The rearrangement links TRBV24-1 to TRBJ2-2; 7 nucleotides align to TRBD2. The CDR3 sequence is 16 residues long. Germline CDR1 and CDR2: KGHDR and SFDVKD. V was clipped by 0 bases and J by 3 bases; unmatched bases: 3. The CDR3 coding sequence is TGTGCCACCAGTGATTTGTGGGCGGGGGACACCGGGGAGCTGTTTTTT. It encodes CATSDLWAGDTGELFF.

This clone has more than one count but fewer than ten. The chain is built from TRBV10-3 and TRBJ1-3, with D possibly matching TRBD1 (5 bases). Germline V CDR1 and CDR2: ENHRY, SYGVKD. Trimming stripped 10 bases from V and 1 base from J, with 17 bases between. The CDR3 consists of 15 residues. The CDR3 DNA reads as TGTGCCACCAAGGGGAGGGAAGTATCTGGAAACACCATATATTTT. Translated, it gives CATKGREVSGNTIYF.

The rearrangement links TRBV7-8 to TRBJ2-2; TRBD1 agrees at 7 bases. Germline V gene data show CDR1 as SGHVS and CDR2 as FQNEAQ. V lost 5 bases to trimming and J lost 4 bases; unmatched junction nucleotides: 7. The length of the CDR3 is 15 residues. CDR3 protein: CASSPRQGRTGELFF. CDR3 DNA: TGTGCCAGCAGCCCGCGACAGGGCCGCACCGGGGAGCTGTTTTTT.

The CDR3 sequence: CASSPDMQSKNIQYF. CDR3 sequence (DNA): TGTGCCAGCAGCCCCGACATGCAATCCAAAAACATTCAGTACTTC. J is TRBJ2-4 and V is TRBV7-9; D unresolved. V was pared by 5 bases and J by 2 bases, with 13 bases between. Looked up from germline, CDR1 is SEHNR and CDR2 is FQNEAQ (reference sequence). The CDR3 has 15 amino acids.

The chain employs TRBV4-1 and TRBJ1-1; TRBD1 aligns across 8 bases. This CDR3 has 14 residues. Germline CDR1 and CDR2: MGHRA and YSYEKL. After removal of 7 bases from V and 5 bases from J, the junction contained 9 bases not matched to a gene. The CDR3 DNA reads TGCGCCAGCAAACAGGGGGAAGTGTGGACTGAAGCTTTCTTT. Its translation: CASKQGEVWTEAFF.

The chain carries TRBV11-2 and TRBJ1-1; perhaps TRBD1 as D (5 bases). Trimming removed 0 bases at V and 4 bases at J, with 12 bases between. The CDR3 has 15 amino acids. Per the germline V gene, CDR1 is SGHAT and CDR2 is FQNNGV. CDR3 DNA sequence: TGTGCCAGCAGCTTAGATAGGGCGGGGGGCACTGAAGCTTTCTTT. Translating it yields CASSLDRAGGTEAFF.

V and J are TRBV9 and TRBJ2-6; 10 bases fit TRBD2. The CDR3 consists of 17 residues. Germline V gene lookup returns CDR1 SGDLS and CDR2 YYNGEE. V shed 1 base, J shed 1 base, and the junction held 2 bases outside the gene matches. The CDR3 coding sequence is TGTGCCAGCAGCGTACTAGCGGGGGTATCTGGGGCCAACGTCCTGACTTTC. This encodes CASSVLAGVSGANVLTF.

This CDR3 is CASSAGVDRGSEQYF. The CDR3 DNA follows: TGTGCCAGCAGCGCGGGGGTCGACAGGGGCTCCGAGCAGTACTTC. The chain links TRBV7-6 to TRBJ2-7; TRBD1 is a possible D gene (8 bases). This CDR3 has 15 amino acids. Trimming took off 5 bases at V and 6 bases at J, with 20 bases between the two ends. CDR1 and CDR2 from the germline V gene are SGHVS and FNYEAQ.

Here the CDR3 reads CASRDSFYNSPLHF. The CDR3 bases are TGTGCCAGTCGAGACAGTTTCTATAATTCACCCCTCCACTTT. This chain joins TRBV19 and TRBJ1-6; TRBD1 is a possible D gene (5 bases). V lost 8 bases and J 3 bases, leaving 11 bases between the germline ends. Looked up from germline, CDR1 is LNHDA and CDR2 is SQIVND (reference sequence). CDR3 length: 14 residues.

The chain has TRBV4-1 and TRBJ1-1, with D possibly TRBD1 on 5 matching bases. CDR3 length equals 16 residues. V lost 3 bases to trimming and J lost 5 bases, with 19 bases between them. The germline V gene has CDR1 MGHRA and CDR2 YSYEKL. CDR3 protein: CASSHPSGAGTTEAFF. Written as DNA, the CDR3 is TGCGCCAGCAGCCACCCATCAGGAGCAGGGACTACTGAAGCTTTCTTT.

This clone showed up just once. The chain uses TRBV2 and TRBJ2-2; TRBD2 aligns across 12 bases. V trimming: 4 bases; J trimming: 2 bases; junction bases outside the gene matches: 2. The CDR3 has 16 residues. CDR1 is SNHLY, CDR2 FYNNEI, per germline. CDR3 in amino acids: CASSGTSGANTGELFF. In nucleotides, the CDR3 is TGTGCCAGCAGTGGGACTAGCGGGGCCAACACCGGGGAGCTGTTTTTT. Full variable domain (remainder filled in from reference TRBV2 and TRBJ2-2): EPEVTQTPSHQVTQMGQEVILRCVPISNHLYFYWYRQILGQKVEFLVSFYNNEISEKSEIFDDQFSVERPDGSNFTLKIRSTKLEDSAMYFCASSGTSGANTGELFFGEGSRLTVL.

The chain couples TRBV5-1 to TRBJ1-1; 9 bases agree with TRBD1. The CDR3 is 18 amino acids. Germline assignment: CDR1 SGHRS and CDR2 YFSETQ. The V segment lost 2 bases and the J segment 0 bases; nucleotides outside the gene matches: 11. This chain's CDR3 is CASSLPPGQGGMNTEAFF. DNA of the CDR3: TGCGCCAGCAGCTTACCCCCGGGACAGGGTGGGATGAACACTGAAGCTTTCTTT.